The 12 T cell receptor beta chains reported below all come from one sample, sequenced in a study of shared clonotypes between healthy human individuals. The table came from immunoSEQ multiplex PCR; TCRdb's copy has only in-frame clones and leaves some out. The sample consists of hundreds of thousands of clones, less than 98% of them appearing once. Sequencing used naive CD4+ T cells sorted from blood. Subset noted: CD45RA+ positively selected. Every receptor here comes from a woman in her 30s in good health.

CDR3 sequence: CASRSTGGDGYTF. The CDR3 bases are TGTGCCAGCAGGAGCACAGGGGGCGACGGCTACACCTTC. The chain links TRBV27 to TRBJ1-2; 9 positions match TRBD1. The junction had 7 bases not matched to a gene; V was cut back by 6 bases and J by 8 bases. The length of the CDR3 is 13 residues. Germline V gene data show CDR1 as MNHEY and CDR2 as SMNVEV (reference sequence).

A remark on this clone: The sample carries other DNA sequences with the same CDR3. The V and J genes are TRBV28 and TRBJ1-5; the D is unclear. The CDR3 covers 13 residues. V lost 4 bases and J lost 2, with 6 bases in between. CDR1 is MDHEN, CDR2 SYDVKM, per germline. The CDR3 is CASSSDGNQPQHF. The DNA for the CDR3 is TGTGCCAGCAGTTCGGACGGCAATCAGCCCCAGCATTTT.

The rearrangement joins TRBV19 to TRBJ1-1; D ambiguous. The germline CDR1 and CDR2 sequences are LNHDA and SQIVND (reference sequence). V was clipped by 3 bases and J by 1 base, with 6 bases between them. CDR3 length: 13 amino acids. CDR3: CASSMNKNTEAFF. CDR3 nucleotides: TGTGCCAGTAGTATGAACAAGAACACTGAAGCTTTCTTT.

The DNA of the CDR3 is TGCGCCAGCAGCTCCCATAGCCTTAGCGGGACGGGCTCTGGGGCCAACGTCCTGACTTTC. Encoded protein: CASSSHSLSGTGSGANVLTF. The genes are TRBV5-1 and TRBJ2-6, with 8 nucleotides matching TRBD2. The CDR3 contains 20 residues. V lost 3 bases, J lost 0 bases, and 14 bases stayed unmatched. CDR1 is SGHRS and CDR2 is YFSETQ in the germline V gene.

The V call is TRBV19, the J call TRBJ2-7; possibly TRBD2 for D (7 bases). The CDR3 contains 16 residues. Trimming removed 4 bases at V and 3 bases at J, with 19 bases between. Germline values: CDR1 LNHDA, CDR2 SQIVND (reference sequence). As DNA, the CDR3 is TGTGCCAGTAGTAGCGGGGGCCGTCGCGAAAACTACGAGCAGTACTTC. This translates into CASSSGGRRENYEQYF.

The rearrangement joins TRBV25-1 to TRBJ2-4, with unresolved D. This CDR3 is 11 amino acids long. V lost 1 base and J lost 9, with 4 bases in between. Germline V gene sequence: CDR1 MGHDK, CDR2 SYGVNS. CDR3 in amino acids: CASSEWGIQYF. The CDR3 bases are TGTGCCAGCAGTGAATGGGGCATTCAGTACTTC.

CDR3 amino acids: CASSSGAGIGEQFF. DNA for the CDR3: TGTGCCAGTAGCAGTGGGGCCGGGATCGGTGAGCAGTTCTTC. The rearrangement links TRBV19 to TRBJ2-1; D is tentatively TRBD1 or TRBD2 (5 bases each). The V end was cut by 6 bases, the J end by 9 bases, with 18 bases between. The CDR3 has 14 amino acids. From germline, CDR1 is LNHDA and CDR2 SQIVND (reference sequence). Together with reference TRBV19 and TRBJ2-1, the CDR3 gives the full variable domain: DGGITQSPKYLFRKEGQNVTLSCEQNLNHDAMYWYRQDPGQGLRLIYYSQIVNDFQKGDIAEGYSVSREKKESFPLTVTSAQKNPTAFYLCASSSGAGIGEQFFGPGTRLTVL.

Concerning this clone: Its ends do not fully match the called genes, so a read error is possible. This chain links TRBV5-1 with TRBJ2-7; 12 positions agree with TRBD1. Germline V gene sequence: CDR1 SGHRS, CDR2 YFSETQ. The CDR3 runs 13 residues. DNA of the CDR3: TGCGCCAGCAGCTTGGGGGACAGGGGGCGCAGGGACTTC. It translates to CASSLGDRGRRDF.

This clone was seen just once. Other DNA sequences of this sample code for an identical CDR3. The V and J genes are TRBV5-1 and TRBJ2-7, with 7 bases matching TRBD2. With V trimmed by 5 bases and J by 3 bases, 11 bases remained unmatched. The germline CDR1 and CDR2 sequences are SGHRS and YFSETQ. The CDR3 runs to 15 residues. In DNA, the CDR3 is TGCGCCAGCAGTCTGGGGCTGGCGGGAGTCTACGAGCAGTACTTC. It is translated as CASSLGLAGVYEQYF.

Concerning this clone itself: Other DNA variants within this sample encode the same CDR3. V and J are TRBV6-5 and TRBJ1-1; perhaps TRBD1 as D (6 bases). V lost 0 bases and J 1 base, leaving 9 bases between the germline ends. The CDR3 is 15 residues long. The V gene's germline CDR1 is MNHEY and CDR2 SVGAGI. CDR3 loop: CASSYSTGRNTEAFF. CDR3 in DNA: TGTGCCAGCAGTTACTCGACAGGCCGGAACACTGAAGCTTTCTTT.

The chain employs TRBV19 and TRBJ1-5; possible D gene TRBD1, 5 bases. Trimming pared 6 bases from V and 1 base from J, leaving 22 bases between. This CDR3 has 18 amino acids. CDR1 and CDR2 from the germline V gene are LNHDA and SQIVND (reference sequence). This CDR3 is CASSAITGIGTSNQPQHF. CDR3 DNA: TGTGCCAGTAGCGCTATCACAGGTATCGGCACGAGCAATCAGCCCCAGCATTTT.

J is TRBJ2-1 and V is TRBV7-9; 12 nucleotides match TRBD2. Looked up from germline, CDR1 is SEHNR and CDR2 is FQNEAQ (reference sequence). This CDR3 comprises 13 residues. V shed 8 bases, J shed 5 bases, and the junction held 1 base outside the gene matches. CDR3 residues: CASRLAGDNEQFF. DNA for the CDR3: TGTGCCAGCCGACTAGCGGGAGACAATGAGCAGTTCTTC.